This TCR beta chain was captured by sequencing in a study of T cells after somatic rescue of genetic block. The repertoire was sequenced with immunoSEQ multiplex PCR; TCRdb's copy has only in-frame clones and lacks some. This repertoire shows over 55,000 clones, about 91% found once; its top ten account for under 4%. Sequencing was performed on peripheral blood mononuclear cells (PBMCs). This clonotype was sampled from a man in his forties or fifties.

In nucleotides, the CDR3 is TGTGCCAGCAGCTTAAAACCGGGGGCCTTAGAGGATGAGCAGTTCTTC. Translation: CASSLKPGALEDEQFF. The chain combines TRBV5-5 with TRBJ2-1, with D possibly called TRBD1 or TRBD2 (6 bases each). The CDR3 has 16 amino acids. V was shortened by 2 bases and J by 8 bases, with 20 bases between the two germline ends. Germline assignment: CDR1 SGHKS and CDR2 YYEKEE (reference sequence).